The clone carrying this TCR beta chain has just one count. Its antigen is still unknown. Lesional scalp punch biopsies and peripheral blood came from alopecia areata patients. PBMCs, the starting material, were the source of sorted CD4+ and CD8+ T cells. The source of the sample is a study of CD8+ T cells in alopecia areata. The authors extracted RNA and reverse transcribed it into cDNA as the sequencing template. Some clones are missing from TCRdb's copy, which holds only in-frame ones; the method was immunoSEQ multiplex PCR. The sample includes about 180,000 clones, just over 65% of them seen just once. Study results and caveats: The study also sequences resident alphabeta T cells of normal skin in scalp samples.

This clonotype was sampled from a human donor with alopecia areata. Sample: CD8+ T cells sorted from blood, taken at week 0.

DNA of the CDR3: TGTGCCAGCAGCGCGTCCACGGGGGCGATTGGGTCAGATACGCAGTATTTT. Amino acid sequence: CASSASTGAIGSDTQYF. The V call is TRBV9, the J call TRBJ2-3; D may be TRBD1 or TRBD2 (6 bases each). The CDR3 is made up of 17 amino acids. The germline V gene has CDR1 SGDLS and CDR2 YYNGEE. V lost 3 bases, J lost 4 bases, and 21 bases lay in between.